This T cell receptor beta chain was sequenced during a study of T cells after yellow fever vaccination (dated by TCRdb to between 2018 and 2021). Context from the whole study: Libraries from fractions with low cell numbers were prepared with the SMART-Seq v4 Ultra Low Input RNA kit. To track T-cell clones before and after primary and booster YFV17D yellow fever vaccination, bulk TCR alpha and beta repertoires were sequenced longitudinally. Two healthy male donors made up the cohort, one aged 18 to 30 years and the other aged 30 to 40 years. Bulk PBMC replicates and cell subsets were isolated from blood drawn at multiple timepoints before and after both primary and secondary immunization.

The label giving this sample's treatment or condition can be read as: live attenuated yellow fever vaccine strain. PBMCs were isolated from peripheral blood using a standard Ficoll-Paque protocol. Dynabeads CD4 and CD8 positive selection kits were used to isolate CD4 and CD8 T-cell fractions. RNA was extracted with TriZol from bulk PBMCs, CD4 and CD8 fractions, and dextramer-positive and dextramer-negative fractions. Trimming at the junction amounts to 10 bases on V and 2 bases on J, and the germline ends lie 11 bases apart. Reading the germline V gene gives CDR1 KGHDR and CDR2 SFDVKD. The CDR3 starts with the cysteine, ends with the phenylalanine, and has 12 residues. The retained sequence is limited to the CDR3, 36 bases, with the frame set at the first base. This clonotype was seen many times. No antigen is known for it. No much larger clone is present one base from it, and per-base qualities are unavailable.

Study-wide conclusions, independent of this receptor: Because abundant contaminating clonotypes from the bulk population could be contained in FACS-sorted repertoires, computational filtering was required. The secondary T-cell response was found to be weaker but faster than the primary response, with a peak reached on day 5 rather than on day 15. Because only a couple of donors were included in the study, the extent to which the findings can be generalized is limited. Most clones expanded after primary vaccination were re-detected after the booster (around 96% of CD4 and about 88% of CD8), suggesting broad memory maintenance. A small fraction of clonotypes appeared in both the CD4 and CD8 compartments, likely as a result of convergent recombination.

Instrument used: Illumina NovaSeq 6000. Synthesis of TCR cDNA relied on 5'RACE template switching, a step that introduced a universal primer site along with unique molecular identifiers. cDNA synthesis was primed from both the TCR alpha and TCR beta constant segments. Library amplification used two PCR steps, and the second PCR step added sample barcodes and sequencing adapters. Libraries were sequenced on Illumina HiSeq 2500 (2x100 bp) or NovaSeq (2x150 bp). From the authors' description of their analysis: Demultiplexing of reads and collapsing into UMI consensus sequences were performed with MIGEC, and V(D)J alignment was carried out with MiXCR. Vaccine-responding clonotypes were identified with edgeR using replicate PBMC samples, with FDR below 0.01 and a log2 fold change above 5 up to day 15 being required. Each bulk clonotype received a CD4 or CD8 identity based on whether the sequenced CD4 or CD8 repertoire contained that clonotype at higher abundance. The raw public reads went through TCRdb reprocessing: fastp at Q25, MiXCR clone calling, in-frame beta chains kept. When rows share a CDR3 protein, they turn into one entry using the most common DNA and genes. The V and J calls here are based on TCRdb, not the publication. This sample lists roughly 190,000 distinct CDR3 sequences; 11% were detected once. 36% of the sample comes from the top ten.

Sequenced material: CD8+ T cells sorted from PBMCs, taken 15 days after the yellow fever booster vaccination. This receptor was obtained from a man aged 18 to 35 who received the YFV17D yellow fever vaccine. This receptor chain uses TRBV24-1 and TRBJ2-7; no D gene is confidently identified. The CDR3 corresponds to CATTAQTYEQYF. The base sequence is TGTGCCACGACTGCTCAAACCTACGAGCAGTACTTC.